This entry lists 12 T cell receptor beta chains sequenced from one sample in a study of blood T cell repertoires in COVID-19. Generated by immunoSEQ multiplex PCR, the TCRdb table keeps only in-frame clones and is missing some. The table shows about 360,000 clones, with 81% occurring only once. The sequenced sample was peripheral blood. These receptors all come from a human donor with acute or convalescent COVID-19. The donor label of this sample is uncertain.

The chain couples TRBV30 to TRBJ1-4; unclear D gene. V lost 1 base and J lost 8, with 11 bases in between. The CDR3 totals 13 residues. The V gene's germline CDR1 is GTSNPN and CDR2 SVGIG (reference sequence). The CDR3 loop reads CAWSGEGGEKLFF. The CDR3 bases are TGTGCCTGGAGTGGGGAGGGAGGCGAAAAACTGTTTTTT. Using reference TRBV30 and TRBJ1-4 for the parts outside the CDR3, the full variable domain is SQTIHQWPATLVQPVGSPLSLECTVEGTSNPNLYWYRQAAGRGLQLLFYSVGIGQISSEVPQNLSASRPQDRQFILSSKKLLLSDSGFYLCAWSGEGGEKLFFGSGTQLSVL.

In regard to this clone: The sample has other DNA sequences that encode this CDR3 too. The CDR3 sequence is CASSLGVNTEAFF. CDR3 bases: TGTGCCAGCAGCTTAGGGGTTAACACTGAAGCTTTCTTT. This chain connects TRBV5-6 to TRBJ1-1; possible D gene TRBD1, 5 bases. This CDR3 is 13 amino acids long. Germline CDR1 SGHDT, CDR2 YYEEEE. Trimming shortened V by 2 bases and J by 2 bases, and 7 bases separated the two germline ends.

V is TRBV5-1 and J is TRBJ1-1, with D tentatively TRBD1 (6 bases). V was shortened by 1 base and J by 0 bases, with 13 bases between the two germline ends. The CDR3 totals 16 residues. The germline V gene encodes CDR1 SGHRS and CDR2 YFSETQ. Here the CDR3 DNA reads TGCGCCAGCAGCTTGAGCAGGGGCCCCTTGAACACTGAAGCTTTCTTT. It specifies CASSLSRGPLNTEAFF.

This chain joins TRBV7-6 and TRBJ1-2; D possibly corresponds to TRBD1 (6 bases). Germline values: CDR1 SGHVS, CDR2 FNYEAQ. The V gene lost 1 base and the J gene lost 3 bases, with 12 bases spanning the gap. The CDR3 is 15 amino acids. CDR3 nucleotide sequence: TGTGCCAGCAGCTTAGGTGGGGGCACCTACTATGGCTACACCTTC. Protein product: CASSLGGGTYYGYTF.

This clone was counted between two and nine times. The chain couples TRBV30 to TRBJ2-7; D is undetermined. Deletions cut 1 base from V and 4 bases from J, with 11 bases between. Germline CDR1 reads GTSNPN; CDR2 reads SVGIG (reference sequence). The CDR3 extends over 13 amino acids. The DNA for the CDR3 is TGTGCCTGGAGTGGCCGAAGCCGTTACGAGCAGTACTTC. Residues: CAWSGRSRYEQYF.

The chain recombines TRBV3-1 (or the pseudogene TRBV3-2) with TRBJ1-3; D possibly corresponds to TRBD1 (5 bases). The germline V and J ends were trimmed by 2 bases and 0 bases, with 8 bases remaining between them. CDR1 is LGHDT, CDR2 YNNKEL, per germline (reference sequence). CDR3 length: 15 amino acids. As DNA, the CDR3 is TGTGCCAGCAGCCAACGCGGGACCTCTGGAAACACCATATATTTT. It codes for CASSQRGTSGNTIYF.

This chain uses TRBV30 with TRBJ2-1; 15 positions match TRBD2. CDR1 is GTSNPN, CDR2 SVGIG, per germline (reference sequence). V lost 0 bases and J lost 2; bases outside the gene matches: 5. The CDR3 consists of 18 residues. As DNA, the CDR3 is TGTGCCTGGAGTGTACGGAGGACTAGCGGGAGGGCCTACAATGAGCAGTTCTTC. Protein sequence: CAWSVRRTSGRAYNEQFF.

The chain's CDR3 is CAWSGGLPQETQYF. The CDR3 DNA is TGTGCCTGGAGTGGGGGACTACCCCAAGAGACCCAGTACTTC. The chain employs TRBV30 and TRBJ2-5, with TRBD2 matching over 7 bases. Per the germline V gene, CDR1 is GTSNPN and CDR2 is SVGIG (reference sequence). This CDR3 region has 14 residues. With V trimmed by 1 base and J by 1 base, 3 bases remained unmatched.

The chain uses TRBV12-5 and TRBJ2-3, with D possibly TRBD2 on 6 matching bases. CDR3 length equals 16 residues. CDR1 is LGHNT and CDR2 is FRNRAP in the germline V gene. The V and J ends lost 4 bases and 2 bases respectively, with 16 bases between them. Here the CDR3 DNA reads TGTGCTAGTGGTTCGGGGACTCGGCCCATCACAGATACGCAGTATTTT. This encodes CASGSGTRPITDTQYF. Based on the CDR3 plus reference TRBV12-5 and TRBJ2-3, the full variable domain is DARVTQTPRHKVTEMGQEVTMRCQPILGHNTVFWYRQTMMQGLELLAYFRNRAPLDDSGMPKDRFSAEMPDATLATLKIQPSEPRDSAVYFCASGSGTRPITDTQYFGPGTRLTVL.

The chain is built from TRBV29-1 and TRBJ2-3; D is perhaps TRBD1 (6 bases). This CDR3 contains 12 residues. The V and J ends lost 5 bases and 2 bases respectively, with 8 bases between them. In germline, CDR1 is SQVTM, CDR2 ANQGSEA. The CDR3 sequence is CSVQGFTDTQYF. The CDR3 DNA reads as TGCAGCGTTCAGGGGTTCACAGATACGCAGTATTTT.

This clone appeared a few times. The sample has other DNA sequences that encode this CDR3 too. V gene TRBV6-6 combines with J gene TRBJ1-1; 10 bases map to TRBD1. This CDR3 comprises 14 residues. The V segment lost 4 bases and the J segment 1 base; nucleotides outside the gene matches: 0. From germline, CDR1 is MNHNY and CDR2 SVGAGI (reference sequence). As DNA, the CDR3 is TGTGCCAGCAGTTGGACAGGGGGGAACACTGAAGCTTTCTTT. It translates to CASSWTGGNTEAFF.

The J gene is TRBJ2-1, the V gene TRBV5-4, with TRBD2 matching over 15 bases. With V trimmed by 0 bases and J by 0 bases, 7 bases remained unmatched. Germline V lookup: CDR1 SGHNT, CDR2 YYREEE (reference sequence). There are 20 residues in the CDR3. CDR3 region: CASSLELWTSGRASYNEQFF. The DNA for the CDR3 is TGTGCCAGCAGCTTGGAGCTCTGGACTAGCGGGAGGGCCTCCTACAATGAGCAGTTCTTC.